These T cell receptor beta chains were read from a single sample in a study of spatial heterogeneity in lung cancer. TCRdb itself ran the 5' RACE reads through MiXCR, one entry per CDR3 protein. Of tens of thousands of distinct CDR3 sequences in the sample, over 10% are singletons; the top ten hold 3.5% to 5.5%. The source material was PBMCs, sampled at surgery. Receptor source: a male donor with early-stage non-small cell lung cancer. Each CDR3 is given with its conserved first and last residue. D genes are given only for firm matches. Expanded clones get a size class; other rows say once, few or many, or leave the size out.

>few|TRBV6-1|TRBJ2-3|TRBD2
TGTGCCAGCTCCCGGGGGGGCACAGATACGCAGTATTTT
CASSRGGTDTQYF
>few|TRBV4-1|TRBJ2-5|.
TGCGCCAGCAGCCAGGGGGGACAGCAAGAGACCCAGTACTTC
CASSQGGQQETQYF
>.|TRBV19|TRBJ1-5|.
TGTGCCAGTAGTCTCCCCCTGGACGTGGCCCACCAGCCCCAGCATTTT
CASSLPLDVAHQPQHF
>few|TRBV5-1|TRBJ2-7|.
TGCGCCAGCAGCTTGGAGATTTCCTACGAGCAGTACTTC
CASSLEISYEQYF
>few|TRBV29-1|TRBJ2-2|.
TGCAGCGTTGACTACCAGACCCCCGGGGAGCTGTTTTTT
CSVDYQTPGELFF
>.|TRBV3-1|TRBJ2-1|TRBD2
TGTGCCAGCAGTCCGTCCAGCGGGGGGCATTACAATGAGCAGTTCTTC
CASSPSSGGHYNEQFF
>few|TRBV6-5|TRBJ2-5|.
TGTGCCAGCAGTTACATGTCAGGGCTCCAAGAGACCCAGTACTTC
CASSYMSGLQETQYF
>.|TRBV11-2|TRBJ2-7|.
TGTGCCAGCAGCTTACCTGCGGCAGGGATACCCTACGAGCAGTACTTC
CASSLPAAGIPYEQYF
>few|TRBV6-5|TRBJ2-5|.
TGTGCCAGCAGTTACTCCGACAAAGGGAGCCAGACCCAGTACTTC
CASSYSDKGSQTQYF
>.|TRBV11-1|TRBJ1-4|.
TGTGCCAGCAGCTTCGGGGTCTCAACTAATGAAAAACTGTTTTTT
CASSFGVSTNEKLFF
>few|TRBV6-6|TRBJ2-1|TRBD2
TGTGCCAGCAGTGCAGCGGGAGGGCGTAGCAATGAGCAGTTCTTC
CASSAAGGRSNEQFF
>.|TRBV29-1|TRBJ2-1|.
TGCAGCGTTGAAGGTGGACTGGTTACTGATGAGCAGTTCTTC
CSVEGGLVTDEQFF
>.|TRBV20-1|TRBJ2-1|TRBD2
TGCAGTGCTAGAGGGTTAGCGGGGAACTACAATGAGCAGTTCTTC
CSARGLAGNYNEQFF
>few|TRBV29-1|TRBJ1-1|.
TGCAGCGTTGCTGAGGCGGGCACTGAAGCTTTCTTT
CSVAEAGTEAFF
>once|TRBV7-9|TRBJ2-3|.
TGTGCCAGCAGCTCAGACAGTTACAGCACAGATACGCAGTATTTT
CASSSDSYSTDTQYF
>few|TRBV24-1|TRBJ2-2|.
TGTGCCACCAGTGACAAGGGCTTTAGAAGGACCGGGGAGCTGTTTTTT
CATSDKGFRRTGELFF
>few|TRBV2|TRBJ1-2|TRBD1
TGTGCCAGCAGGGGGGACAGGGGGCCGGGCGGCTACACCTTC
CASRGDRGPGGYTF
>many|TRBV29-1|TRBJ2-5|.
TGCAGCGTTGATAACCGGGAACAAGAGACCCAGTACTTC
CSVDNREQETQYF
>many|TRBV6-2/TRBV6-3|TRBJ1-5|.
TGTGCCAGCAGTTTCACCTCCGGATCAAATCAGCCCCAGCATTTT
CASSFTSGSNQPQHF
>.|TRBV5-1|TRBJ1-1|TRBD1
TGCGCCAGCAGCTTGCGGGACAGGGGGCTAGTAGGAACTGAAGCTTTCTTT
CASSLRDRGLVGTEAFF
>.|TRBV5-1|TRBJ1-1|TRBD1
TGCGCCAGCACTGATATAAGGCAGGGGGCTACTGAAGCTTTCTTT
CASTDIRQGATEAFF
>.|TRBV11-2|TRBJ1-1|.
TGTGCCAGCAGCTTAGTTTGGGGGTCGTCGAACACTGAAGCTTTCTTT
CASSLVWGSSNTEAFF
>.|TRBV4-1|TRBJ2-7|.
TGCGCCAGCAGCCCCCGCGAGGGGGGGTCCTACGAGCAGTACTTC
CASSPREGGSYEQYF
>.|TRBV4-1|TRBJ2-5|.
TGCGCCAGCAGCCAATGGACCGACGGGGAGACCCAGTACTTC
CASSQWTDGETQYF
>.|TRBV12-3/TRBV12-4|TRBJ2-7|TRBD1
TGTGCCAGCTCCCTTGCCGGACAGGGCCCCCACGAGCAGTACTTC
CASSLAGQGPHEQYF
>.|TRBV5-1|TRBJ2-1|TRBD2
TGCGCCAGCAGAGCGGGGGGAGGTGGCTACAATGAGCAGTTCTTC
CASRAGGGGYNEQFF
>.|TRBV12-5|TRBJ2-7|.
TGTGCTAGTGGTTTGGTACTTTACATCTGGACTGTAAACGAGCAGTACTTC
CASGLVLYIWTVNEQYF